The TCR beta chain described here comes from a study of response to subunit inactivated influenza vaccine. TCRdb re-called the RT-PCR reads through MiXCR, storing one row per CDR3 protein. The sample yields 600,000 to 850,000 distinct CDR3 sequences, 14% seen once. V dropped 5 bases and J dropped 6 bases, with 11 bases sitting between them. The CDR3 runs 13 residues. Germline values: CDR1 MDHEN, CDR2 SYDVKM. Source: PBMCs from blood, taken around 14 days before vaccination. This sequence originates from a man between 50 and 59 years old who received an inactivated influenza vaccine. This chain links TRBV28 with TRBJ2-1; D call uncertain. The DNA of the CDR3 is TGTGCCAGCAGTCATCCTAACAGCAATGAGCAGTTCTTC. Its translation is CASSHPNSNEQFF.